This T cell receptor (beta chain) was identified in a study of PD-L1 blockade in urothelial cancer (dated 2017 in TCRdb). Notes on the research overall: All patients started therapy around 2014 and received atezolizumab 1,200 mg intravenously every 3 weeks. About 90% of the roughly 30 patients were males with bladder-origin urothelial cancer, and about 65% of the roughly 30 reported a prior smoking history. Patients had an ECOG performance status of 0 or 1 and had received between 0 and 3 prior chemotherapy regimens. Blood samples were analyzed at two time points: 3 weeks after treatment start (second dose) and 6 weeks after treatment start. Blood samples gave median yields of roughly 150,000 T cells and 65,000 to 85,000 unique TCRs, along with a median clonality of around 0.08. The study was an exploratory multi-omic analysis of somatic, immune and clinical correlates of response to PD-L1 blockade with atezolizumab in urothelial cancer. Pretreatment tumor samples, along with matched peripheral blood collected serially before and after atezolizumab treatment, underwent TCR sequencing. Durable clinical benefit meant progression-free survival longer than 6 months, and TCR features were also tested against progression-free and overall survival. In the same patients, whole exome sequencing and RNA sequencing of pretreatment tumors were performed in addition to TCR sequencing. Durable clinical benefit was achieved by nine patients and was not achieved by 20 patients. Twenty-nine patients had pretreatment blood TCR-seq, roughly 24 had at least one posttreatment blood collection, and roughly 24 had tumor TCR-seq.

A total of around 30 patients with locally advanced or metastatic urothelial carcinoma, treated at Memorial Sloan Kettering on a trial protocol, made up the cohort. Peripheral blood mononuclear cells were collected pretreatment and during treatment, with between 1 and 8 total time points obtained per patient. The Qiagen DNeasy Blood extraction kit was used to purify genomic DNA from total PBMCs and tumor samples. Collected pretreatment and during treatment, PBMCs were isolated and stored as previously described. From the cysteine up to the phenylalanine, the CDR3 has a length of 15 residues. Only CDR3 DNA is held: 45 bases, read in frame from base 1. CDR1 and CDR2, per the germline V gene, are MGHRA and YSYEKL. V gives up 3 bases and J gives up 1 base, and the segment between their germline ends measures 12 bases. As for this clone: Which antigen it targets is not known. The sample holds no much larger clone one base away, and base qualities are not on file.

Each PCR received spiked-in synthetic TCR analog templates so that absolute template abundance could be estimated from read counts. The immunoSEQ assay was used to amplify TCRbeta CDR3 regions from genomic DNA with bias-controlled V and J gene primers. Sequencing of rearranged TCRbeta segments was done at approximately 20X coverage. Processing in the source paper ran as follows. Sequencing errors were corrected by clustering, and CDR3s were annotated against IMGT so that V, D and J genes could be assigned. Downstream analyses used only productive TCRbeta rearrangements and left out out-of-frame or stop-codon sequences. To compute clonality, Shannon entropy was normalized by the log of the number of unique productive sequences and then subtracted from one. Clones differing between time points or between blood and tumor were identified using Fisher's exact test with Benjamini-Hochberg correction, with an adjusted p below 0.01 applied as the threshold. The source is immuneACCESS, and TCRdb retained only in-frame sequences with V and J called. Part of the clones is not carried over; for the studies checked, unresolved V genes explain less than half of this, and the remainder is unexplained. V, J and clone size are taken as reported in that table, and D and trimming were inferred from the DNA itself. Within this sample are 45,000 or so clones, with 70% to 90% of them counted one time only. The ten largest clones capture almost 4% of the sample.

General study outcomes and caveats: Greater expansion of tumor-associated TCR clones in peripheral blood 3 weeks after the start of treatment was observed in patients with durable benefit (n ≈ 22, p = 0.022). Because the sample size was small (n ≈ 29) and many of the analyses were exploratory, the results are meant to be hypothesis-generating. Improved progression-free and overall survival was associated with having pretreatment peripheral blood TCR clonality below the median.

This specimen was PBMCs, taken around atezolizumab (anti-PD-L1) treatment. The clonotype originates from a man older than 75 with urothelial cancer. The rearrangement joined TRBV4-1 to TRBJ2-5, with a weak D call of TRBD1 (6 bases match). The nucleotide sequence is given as TGCGCCAGCAGCCAGGAAGGGACATCCCAAGAGACCCAGTACTTC. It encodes CASSQEGTSQETQYF.